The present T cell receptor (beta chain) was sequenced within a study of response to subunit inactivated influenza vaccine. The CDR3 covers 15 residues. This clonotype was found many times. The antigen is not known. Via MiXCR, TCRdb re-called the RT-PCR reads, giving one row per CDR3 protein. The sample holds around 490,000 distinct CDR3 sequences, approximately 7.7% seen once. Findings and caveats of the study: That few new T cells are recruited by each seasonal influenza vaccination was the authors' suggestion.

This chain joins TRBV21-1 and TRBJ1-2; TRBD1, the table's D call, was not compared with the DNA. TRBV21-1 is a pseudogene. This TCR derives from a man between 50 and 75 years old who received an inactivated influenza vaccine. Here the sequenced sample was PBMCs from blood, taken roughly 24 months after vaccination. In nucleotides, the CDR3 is TGTGCCAGCAGCTATCGACAGACTACTAACTATGGCTACACCTTC. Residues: CASSYRQTTNYGYTF.